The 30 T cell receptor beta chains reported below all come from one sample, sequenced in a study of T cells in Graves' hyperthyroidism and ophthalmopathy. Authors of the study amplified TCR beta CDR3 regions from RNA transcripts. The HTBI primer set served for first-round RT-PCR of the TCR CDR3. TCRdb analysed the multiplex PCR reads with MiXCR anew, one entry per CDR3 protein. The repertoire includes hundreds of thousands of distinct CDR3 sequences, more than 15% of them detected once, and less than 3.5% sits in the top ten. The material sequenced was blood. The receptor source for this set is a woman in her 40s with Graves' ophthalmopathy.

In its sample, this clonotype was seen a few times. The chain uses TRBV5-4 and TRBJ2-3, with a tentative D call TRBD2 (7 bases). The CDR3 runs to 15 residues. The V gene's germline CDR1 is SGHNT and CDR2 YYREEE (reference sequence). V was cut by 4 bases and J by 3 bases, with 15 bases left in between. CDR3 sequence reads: CASSRGGGGTDTQYF. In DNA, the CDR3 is TGTGCCAGCAGCCGAGGAGGGGGGGGGACAGATACGCAGTATTTT.

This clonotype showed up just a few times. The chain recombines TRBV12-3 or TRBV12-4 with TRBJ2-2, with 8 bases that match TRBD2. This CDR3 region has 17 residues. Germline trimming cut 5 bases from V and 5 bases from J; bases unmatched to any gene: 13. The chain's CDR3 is CASSPPNSGMGTGELFF. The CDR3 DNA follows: TGTGCCAGCAGTCCCCCGAATAGCGGGATGGGGACCGGGGAGCTGTTTTTT.

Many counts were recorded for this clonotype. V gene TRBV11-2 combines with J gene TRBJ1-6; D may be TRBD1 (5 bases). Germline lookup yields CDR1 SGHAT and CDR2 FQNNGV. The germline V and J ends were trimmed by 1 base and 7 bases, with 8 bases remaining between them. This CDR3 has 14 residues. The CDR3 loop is CASSLVGPNSPLHF. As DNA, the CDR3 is TGTGCCAGCAGCTTAGTGGGGCCGAATTCACCCCTCCACTTT.

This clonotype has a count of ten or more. The CDR3 spells CAWSRGLNTEAFF. CDR3 in DNA: TGTGCCTGGAGTCGTGGCTTAAACACTGAAGCTTTCTTT. The J gene is TRBJ1-1, the V gene TRBV30; D gene ambiguous. The germline V gene encodes CDR1 GTSNPN and CDR2 SVGIG (reference sequence). The CDR3 contains 13 residues. The ends were cut back, 2 bases at V and 2 bases at J, with 9 bases in the middle.

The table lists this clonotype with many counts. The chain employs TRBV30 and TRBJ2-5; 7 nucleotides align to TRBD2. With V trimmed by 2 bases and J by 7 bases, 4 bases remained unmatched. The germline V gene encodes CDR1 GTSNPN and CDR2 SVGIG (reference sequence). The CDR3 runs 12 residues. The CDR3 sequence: CAWSLAEGTQYF. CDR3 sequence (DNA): TGTGCCTGGAGTCTAGCGGAGGGGACCCAGTACTTC.

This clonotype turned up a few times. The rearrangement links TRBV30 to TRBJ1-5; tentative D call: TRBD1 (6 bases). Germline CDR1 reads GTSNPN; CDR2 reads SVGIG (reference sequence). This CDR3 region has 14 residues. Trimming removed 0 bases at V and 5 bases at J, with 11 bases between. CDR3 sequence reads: CAWSVAAGDQPQHF. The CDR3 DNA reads TGTGCCTGGAGTGTAGCGGCAGGGGATCAGCCCCAGCATTTT.

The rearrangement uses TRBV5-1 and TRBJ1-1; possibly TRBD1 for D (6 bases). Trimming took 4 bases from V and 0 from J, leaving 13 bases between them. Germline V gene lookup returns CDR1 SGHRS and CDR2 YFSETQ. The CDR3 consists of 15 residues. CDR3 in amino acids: CASSGTLGLNTEAFF. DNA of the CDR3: TGCGCCAGCAGCGGGACATTAGGATTGAACACTGAAGCTTTCTTT.

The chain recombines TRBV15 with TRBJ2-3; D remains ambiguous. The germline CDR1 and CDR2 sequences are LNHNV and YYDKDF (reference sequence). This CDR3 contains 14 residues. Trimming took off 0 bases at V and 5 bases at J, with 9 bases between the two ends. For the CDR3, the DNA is TGTGCCACCAGCAGAGAGATCTTCCGAGATACGCAGTATTTT. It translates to CATSREIFRDTQYF.

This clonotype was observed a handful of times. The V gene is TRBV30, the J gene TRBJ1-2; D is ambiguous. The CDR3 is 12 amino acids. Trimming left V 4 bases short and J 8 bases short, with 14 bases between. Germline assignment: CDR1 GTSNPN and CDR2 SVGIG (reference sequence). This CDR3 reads CAWTVGFGGYTF. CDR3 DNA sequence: TGTGCCTGGACAGTTGGGTTTGGCGGCTACACCTTC.

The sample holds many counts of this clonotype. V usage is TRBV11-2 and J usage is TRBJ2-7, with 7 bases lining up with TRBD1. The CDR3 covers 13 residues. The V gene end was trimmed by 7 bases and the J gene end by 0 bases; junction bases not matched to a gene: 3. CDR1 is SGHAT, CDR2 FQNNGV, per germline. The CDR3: CASKDRSSYEQYF. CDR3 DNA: TGTGCCAGCAAGGACAGGAGCTCCTACGAGCAGTACTTC.

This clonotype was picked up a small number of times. The CDR3 DNA sequence: TGTGCCAGTAGTATTACTAGCGGACTAGCGGCTCAAGGTGAGCAGTTCTTC. Its protein is CASSITSGLAAQGEQFF. V usage is TRBV19 and J usage is TRBJ2-1; TRBD2 matches at 10 bases. With 3 bases clipped from V and 9 bases from J, the junction kept 14 bases outside the gene matches. The V gene's germline CDR1 is LNHDA and CDR2 SQIVND (reference sequence). This CDR3 is 17 amino acids long.

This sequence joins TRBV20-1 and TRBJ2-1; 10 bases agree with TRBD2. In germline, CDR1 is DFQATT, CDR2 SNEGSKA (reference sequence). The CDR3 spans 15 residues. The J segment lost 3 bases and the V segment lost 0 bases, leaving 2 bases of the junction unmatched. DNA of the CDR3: TGCAGTGCTAGAGACCCTAGCGGGGGCTACAATGAGCAGTTCTTC. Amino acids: CSARDPSGGYNEQFF.

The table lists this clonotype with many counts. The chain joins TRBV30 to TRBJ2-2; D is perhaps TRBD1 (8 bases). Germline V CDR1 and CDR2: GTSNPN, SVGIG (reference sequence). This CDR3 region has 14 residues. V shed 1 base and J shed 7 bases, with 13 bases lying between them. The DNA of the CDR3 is TGTGCCTGGAGTGGGACAGGGAGGGGCGGGGAGCTGTTTTTT. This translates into CAWSGTGRGGELFF.

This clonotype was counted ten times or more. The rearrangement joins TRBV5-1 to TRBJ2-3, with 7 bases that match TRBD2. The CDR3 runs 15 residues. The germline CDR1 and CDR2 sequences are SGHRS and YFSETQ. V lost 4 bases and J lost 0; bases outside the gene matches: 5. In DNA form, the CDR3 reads TGCGCCAGCAGCGAGCGGGGCTCTAGCACAGATACGCAGTATTTT. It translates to CASSERGSSTDTQYF.

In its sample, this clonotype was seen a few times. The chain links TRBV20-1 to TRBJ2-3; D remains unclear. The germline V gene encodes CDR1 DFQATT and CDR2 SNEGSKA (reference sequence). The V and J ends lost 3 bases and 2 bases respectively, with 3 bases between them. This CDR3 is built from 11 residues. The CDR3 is CSARTTDTQYF. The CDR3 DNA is TGCAGTGCTAGGACCACAGATACGCAGTATTTT.

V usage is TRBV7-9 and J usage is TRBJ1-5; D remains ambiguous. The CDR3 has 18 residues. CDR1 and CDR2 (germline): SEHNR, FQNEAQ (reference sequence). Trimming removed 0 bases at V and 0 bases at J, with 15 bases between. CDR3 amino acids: CASSLAIAGENSNQPQHF. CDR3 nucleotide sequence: TGTGCCAGCAGCTTAGCGATTGCAGGAGAAAATAGCAATCAGCCCCAGCATTTT.

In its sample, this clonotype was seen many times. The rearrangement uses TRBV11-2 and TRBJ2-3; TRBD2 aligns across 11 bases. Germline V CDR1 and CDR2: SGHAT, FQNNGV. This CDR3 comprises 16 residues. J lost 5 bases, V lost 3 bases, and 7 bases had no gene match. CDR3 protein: CASSFVSGGALDTQYF. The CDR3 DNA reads TGTGCCAGCAGCTTCGTTAGCGGGGGGGCCTTAGATACGCAGTATTTT.

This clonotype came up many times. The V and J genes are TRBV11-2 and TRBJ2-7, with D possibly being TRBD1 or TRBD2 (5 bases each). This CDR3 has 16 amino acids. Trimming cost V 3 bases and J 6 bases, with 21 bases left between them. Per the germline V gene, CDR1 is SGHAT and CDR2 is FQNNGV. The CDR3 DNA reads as TGTGCCAGCAGCTTCGGGACGCGCGCCCGAGATGGCGAGCAGTACTTC. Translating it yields CASSFGTRARDGEQYF.

In DNA form, the CDR3 reads TGTGCCAGTGCGTGGGGCTCTGGGGCCAACGTCCTGACTTTC. This codes for CASAWGSGANVLTF. The V and J genes are TRBV27 and TRBJ2-6, with D hard to call. CDR1 is MNHEY and CDR2 is SMNVEV in the germline V gene (reference sequence). V was clipped by 9 bases and J by 0 bases, with 9 bases between them. The CDR3 sequence is 14 residues long.

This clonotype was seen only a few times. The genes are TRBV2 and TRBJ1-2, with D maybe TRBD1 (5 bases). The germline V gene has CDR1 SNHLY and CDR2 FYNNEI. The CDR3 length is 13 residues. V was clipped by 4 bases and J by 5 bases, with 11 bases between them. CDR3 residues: CASSGHRSYGYTF. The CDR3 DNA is TGTGCCAGCAGTGGTCACAGGTCGTATGGCTACACCTTC.

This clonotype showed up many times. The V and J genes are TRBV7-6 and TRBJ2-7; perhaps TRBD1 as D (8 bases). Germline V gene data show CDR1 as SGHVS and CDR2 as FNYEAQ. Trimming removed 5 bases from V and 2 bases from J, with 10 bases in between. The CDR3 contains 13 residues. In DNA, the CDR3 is TGTGCCAGCAGCACAGGGGGGGCCTACGAGCAGTACTTC. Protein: CASSTGGAYEQYF.

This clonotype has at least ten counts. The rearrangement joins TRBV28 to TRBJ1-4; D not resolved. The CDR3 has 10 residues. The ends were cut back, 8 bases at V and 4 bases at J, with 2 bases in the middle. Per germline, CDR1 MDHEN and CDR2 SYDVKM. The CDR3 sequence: CASGNEKLFF. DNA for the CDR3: TGTGCCAGCGGTAATGAAAAACTGTTTTTT.

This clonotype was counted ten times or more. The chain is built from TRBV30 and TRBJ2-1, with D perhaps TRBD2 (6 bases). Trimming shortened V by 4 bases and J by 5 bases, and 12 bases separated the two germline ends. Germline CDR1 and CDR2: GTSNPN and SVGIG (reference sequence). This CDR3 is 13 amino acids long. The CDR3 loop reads CAWIAGLHNEQFF. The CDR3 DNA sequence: TGTGCCTGGATTGCGGGATTGCACAATGAGCAGTTCTTC.

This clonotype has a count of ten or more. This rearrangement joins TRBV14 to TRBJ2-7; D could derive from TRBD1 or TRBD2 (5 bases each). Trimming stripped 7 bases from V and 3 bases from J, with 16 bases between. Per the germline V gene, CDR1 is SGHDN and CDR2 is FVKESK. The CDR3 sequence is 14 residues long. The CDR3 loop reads CASKRTGDLYEQYF. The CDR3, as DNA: TGTGCCAGCAAACGGACCGGGGACCTCTACGAGCAGTACTTC. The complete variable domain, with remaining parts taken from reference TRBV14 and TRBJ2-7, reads EAGVTQFPSHSVIEKGQTVTLRCDPISGHDNLYWYRRVMGKEIKFLLHFVKESKQDESGMPNNRFLAERTGGTYSTLKVQPAELEDSGVYFCASKRTGDLYEQYFGPGTRLTVT.

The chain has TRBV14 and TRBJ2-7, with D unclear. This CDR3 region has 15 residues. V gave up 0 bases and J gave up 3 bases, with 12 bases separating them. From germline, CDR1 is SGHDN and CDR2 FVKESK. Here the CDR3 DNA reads TGTGCCAGCAGCCAAGATCGGGTCAGGAACTACGAGCAGTACTTC. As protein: CASSQDRVRNYEQYF.

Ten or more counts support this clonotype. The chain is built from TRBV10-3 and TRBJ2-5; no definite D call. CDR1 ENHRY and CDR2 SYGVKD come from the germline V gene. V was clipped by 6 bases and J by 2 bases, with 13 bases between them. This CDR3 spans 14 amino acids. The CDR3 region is CAIRKTSTQETQYF. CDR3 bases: TGTGCCATCAGGAAGACCTCGACACAAGAGACCCAGTACTTC.

The CDR3 bases are TGTGCCAGCAGCCGGGGGGGGACTAGCGACAATGAGCAGTTCTTC. Protein sequence: CASSRGGTSDNEQFF. The chain combines TRBV3-1 with TRBJ2-1; 10 positions agree with TRBD2. V dropped 4 bases and J dropped 5; count of bases not matched to a gene: 5. This CDR3 contains 15 residues. In germline, CDR1 is LGHDT, CDR2 YNNKEL (reference sequence).

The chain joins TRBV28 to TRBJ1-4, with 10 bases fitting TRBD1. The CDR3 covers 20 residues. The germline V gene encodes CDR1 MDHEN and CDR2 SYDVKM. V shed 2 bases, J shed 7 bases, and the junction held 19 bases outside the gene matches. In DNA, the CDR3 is TGTGCCAGCAGTTTACTTAGCGTCCGGGACAGGGGCTTGCGGGGTGAAAAACTGTTTTTT. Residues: CASSLLSVRDRGLRGEKLFF.

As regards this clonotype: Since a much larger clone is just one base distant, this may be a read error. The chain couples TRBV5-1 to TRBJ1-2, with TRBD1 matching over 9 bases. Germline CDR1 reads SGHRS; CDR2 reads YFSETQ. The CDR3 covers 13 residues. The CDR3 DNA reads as TGCGCCAGCAGGGCGGGACAGGGCTATGGCTACGCCTTC. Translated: CASRAGQGYGYAF. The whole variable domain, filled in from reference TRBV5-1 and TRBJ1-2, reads KAGVTQTPRYLIKTRGQQVTLSCSPISGHRSVSWYQQTPGQGLQFLFEYFSETQRNKGNFPGRFSGRQFSNSRSEMNVSTLELGDSALYLCASRAGQGYGYAFGSGTRLTVV.

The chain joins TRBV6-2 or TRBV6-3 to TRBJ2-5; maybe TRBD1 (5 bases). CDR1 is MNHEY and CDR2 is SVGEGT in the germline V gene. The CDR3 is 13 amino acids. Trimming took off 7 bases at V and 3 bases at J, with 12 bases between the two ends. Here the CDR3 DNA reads TGTGCCAGCAAAAGAACAGGAGAAGAGACCCAGTACTTC. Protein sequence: CASKRTGEETQYF.